A selection of T cell receptor beta chains follows, all from one sample in a study of cytomegalovirus exposure and HLA in healthy donors. TCRdb keeps only in-frame clones here, not all; method: immunoSEQ multiplex PCR. The table has approximately 180,000 clones, about 80% seen once; the top ten hold approximately 6.7%. Sample: PBMCs. These receptor sequences come from a young man in good health and CMV-seropositive. Both conserved end residues are trimmed from each CDR3. Fields, in order: V gene, CDR3 length, CDR3 protein.

V gene: TRBV14
CDR3 length: 13
CDR3 protein: ASSQVGRLVTEAF

V gene: TRBV15
CDR3 length: 13
CDR3 protein: ATSTSQGAMETQY

V gene: TRBV27
CDR3 length: 17
CDR3 protein: ASSSSYRDSSSGANVLT

V gene: TRBV4-3
CDR3 length: 15
CDR3 protein: ASSQEGTGRAYNEQF

V gene: TRBV2
CDR3 length: 15
CDR3 protein: ASSPGFGTGTNNEQF

V gene: TRBV7-9
CDR3 length: 13
CDR3 protein: ASSFSDRGSNEQF

V gene: TRBV19
CDR3 length: 15
CDR3 protein: ASSTSRTGRIPYEQY

V gene: TRBV5-1
CDR3 length: 13
CDR3 protein: ASSPGRGGYNEQF

V gene: TRBV28
CDR3 length: 16
CDR3 protein: ASSLFSGTPERNTEAF

V gene: TRBV28
CDR3 length: 13
CDR3 protein: ASSDRGSGANVLT

V gene: TRBV9
CDR3 length: 13
CDR3 protein: ASSVAQGSSYEQY

V gene: TRBV4-3
CDR3 length: 12
CDR3 protein: ASSPLRVGYGYT

V gene: TRBV5-4
CDR3 length: 16
CDR3 protein: ASSSPGLAGTGSGELF

V gene: TRBV7-9
CDR3 length: 13
CDR3 protein: ASSQGLGFYNEQF

V gene: TRBV18
CDR3 length: 13
CDR3 protein: ASSRNRGQGYEQY

V gene: TRBV30
CDR3 length: 10
CDR3 protein: AWSVADQPQH

V gene: TRBV5-1
CDR3 length: 10
CDR3 protein: ASSLAADTQY

V gene: TRBV10-1
CDR3 length: 15
CDR3 protein: ASSEPTGTGGRGEQF

V gene: TRBV28
CDR3 length: 11
CDR3 protein: ASQRGGVGEQY

V gene: TRBV5-1
CDR3 length: 12
CDR3 protein: ASSSGQGRIQQY

V gene: TRBV27
CDR3 length: 18
CDR3 protein: ASSLYGLGTGVDEYYGYT

V gene: TRBV19
CDR3 length: 11
CDR3 protein: ASSFRGLDEQF

V gene: TRBV10-1
CDR3 length: 14
CDR3 protein: ASSEGQGQDGNTIY

V gene: TRBV19
CDR3 length: 12
CDR3 protein: ASSFRESVNEQF

V gene: TRBV4-2
CDR3 length: 17
CDR3 protein: ASSQILGANRGYYNEQF

V gene: TRBV29-1
CDR3 length: 11
CDR3 protein: SVVGGWNTEAF

V gene: TRBV7-8
CDR3 length: 11
CDR3 protein: ASSLGGQGRAF

V gene: TRBV28
CDR3 length: 14
CDR3 protein: ASSRTGTAFSYEQY

V gene: TRBV7-9
CDR3 length: 11
CDR3 protein: ASSQGGGLVAF

V gene: TRBV4-3
CDR3 length: 13
CDR3 protein: ASSPGTGGFQPQH

V gene: TRBV6-1
CDR3 length: 11
CDR3 protein: ASKREAAYEQY

V gene: TRBV6-1
CDR3 length: 13
CDR3 protein: ASSEKRCREETQY

V gene: TRBV7-2
CDR3 length: 14
CDR3 protein: ASSLAQGPRTREQY

V gene: TRBV18
CDR3 length: 9
CDR3 protein: ASSPYYGYT

V gene: TRBV15
CDR3 length: 12
CDR3 protein: ATSRRDRGYEQY

V gene: TRBV5-4
CDR3 length: 13
CDR3 protein: ASSKSGGGSTEAF

V gene: TRBV7-9
CDR3 length: 12
CDR3 protein: ASSLGDLNTEAF

V gene: TRBV6-5
CDR3 length: 12
CDR3 protein: ASRRTGGRYEQY

V gene: TRBV29-1
CDR3 length: 10
CDR3 protein: SGNLGTGELF

V gene: TRBV28
CDR3 length: 12
CDR3 protein: ASSTGQSTDTQY

V gene: TRBV15
CDR3 length: 17
CDR3 protein: ATSRTRDGSGALTKTQY

V gene: TRBV5-5
CDR3 length: 14
CDR3 protein: ASSLIGQGSYNEQF

V gene: TRBV10-2
CDR3 length: 14
CDR3 protein: ASSDPTSGTSYEQY

V gene: TRBV10-3
CDR3 length: 11
CDR3 protein: ATGQGGFNEQY

V gene: TRBV6-4
CDR3 length: 14
CDR3 protein: ASSDSKAGDTGELF

V gene: TRBV9
CDR3 length: 13
CDR3 protein: ASSVEGAVNQPQH

V gene: TRBV7-9
CDR3 length: 11
CDR3 protein: ASSLGGKETQY

V gene: TRBV5-1
CDR3 length: 9
CDR3 protein: ASSGPYEQY

V gene: TRBV30
CDR3 length: 15
CDR3 protein: AWTRPPPGGYFYGYT

V gene: TRBV6-5
CDR3 length: 12
CDR3 protein: ASSPRGFLSGYT

V gene: TRBV11-2
CDR3 length: 11
CDR3 protein: ASSLKPRIEAF

V gene: TRBV25-1
CDR3 length: 14
CDR3 protein: ASSQRTSGRRDEQF

V gene: TRBV28
CDR3 length: 13
CDR3 protein: ASSLTGEDTGELF

V gene: TRBV6-5
CDR3 length: 12
CDR3 protein: ASSYSDSIEKLF

V gene: TRBV21-1
CDR3 length: 15
CDR3 protein: ASSKGETSGRGETQY

V gene: TRBV9
CDR3 length: 12
CDR3 protein: ASSYDSTNEKLF

V gene: TRBV25-1
CDR3 length: 13
CDR3 protein: ASSGEGGSLYEQY

V gene: TRBV21-1
CDR3 length: 14
CDR3 protein: ASSKGEGVNTGELF

V gene: TRBV10-2
CDR3 length: 12
CDR3 protein: ASSEESGLYEQY

V gene: TRBV27
CDR3 length: 11
CDR3 protein: ASSLGQHNEQF